These T cell receptor beta chains were read from a single sample in a study of siplizumab effects on memory and regulatory T cells. Data came from immunoSEQ multiplex PCR; TCRdb stores just in-frame clones and leaves some out. The sample has 100,000 or so clones; 85% to 95% are singletons. Sequenced input: CD4+ T cells sorted from blood. All receptors derive from a human donor in good health. Both conserved end residues are part of each CDR3. Fields, in order: J gene, D gene, V gene, clone size, CDR3 DNA, CDR3 protein. A D gene is named only where the DNA matches it firmly. Rows give clone size only sometimes, using once, few, many, or a class for an expanded clone.

TRBJ1-1 | NA | TRBV5-8 | NA | TGTGCCAGCAGCTTGGGACACGTGAACACTGAAGCTTTCTTT | CASSLGHVNTEAFF
TRBJ2-5 | TRBD1 | TRBV5-1 | NA | TGCGCCAGCAGCGGCGGGACAGGTCAAGAGACCCAGTACTTC | CASSGGTGQETQYF
TRBJ2-6 | NA | TRBV19 | NA | TGTGCCAGTAGTATTTACTCTGGGGCCAACGTCCTGACTTTC | CASSIYSGANVLTF
TRBJ1-1 | NA | TRBV6-5 | NA | TGTGCCAGCACCCAGGGTAGGGAAGCTTTCTTT | CASTQGREAFF
TRBJ1-2 | NA | TRBV4-3 | NA | TGCGCCAGCAGCCCCGGACCGGAAGGCTATGGCTACACCTTC | CASSPGPEGYGYTF
TRBJ2-3 | NA | TRBV9 | NA | TGCGCCAGCTCCCTGGGGGCAGGGGGGACAGATACGCAGTATTTT | CASSLGAGGTDTQYF
TRBJ2-3 | NA | TRBV6-4 | NA | TGTGCCAGCAGTGACTCGAGGGGGCGGGAGCGGTGGACAGATACGCAGTATTTT | CASSDSRGRERWTDTQYF
TRBJ2-7 | NA | TRBV5-6 | NA | TGTGCCAGCAGCTTAAAAAGGCAGTGGGGTTCCTACGAGCAGTACTTC | CASSLKRQWGSYEQYF
TRBJ1-5 | NA | TRBV5-1 | NA | TGCGCCAGCAGCTTGGGGGGCAGCTCAAATCAGCCCCAGCATTTT | CASSLGGSSNQPQHF
TRBJ2-1 | TRBD2 | TRBV7-2 | NA | TGTGCCAGCAGCTTAGATGGATGGCTAGCGGGGATGTCCTACAATGAGCAGTTCTTC | CASSLDGWLAGMSYNEQFF
TRBJ1-2 | NA | TRBV4-1 | NA | TGCGCCAGCAGCCAAGATCCAGGGACTAACTATGGCTACACCTTC | CASSQDPGTNYGYTF
TRBJ1-1 | NA | TRBV12-5 | NA | TGTGCTAGTGAGAAGACAGGACGGACTGAAGCTTTCTTT | CASEKTGRTEAFF
TRBJ1-5 | NA | TRBV6-6 | once | TGTGCCAGCAGTTATAGGGGGAGCAATCAGCCCCAGCATTTT | CASSYRGSNQPQHF
TRBJ2-1 | NA | TRBV5-1 | NA | TGCGCCAGCAGCTCAGGGAACCCCTACAATGAGCAGTTCTTC | CASSSGNPYNEQFF
TRBJ2-5 | TRBD1 | TRBV6-5 | NA | TGTGCCAGCAAACGGACAGGGAGAAAAGAGACCCAGTACTTC | CASKRTGRKETQYF
TRBJ2-3 | TRBD2 | TRBV11-3 | NA | TGTGCCAGCAGCTTAAGCGGGGGGACGCAGTATTTT | CASSLSGGTQYF